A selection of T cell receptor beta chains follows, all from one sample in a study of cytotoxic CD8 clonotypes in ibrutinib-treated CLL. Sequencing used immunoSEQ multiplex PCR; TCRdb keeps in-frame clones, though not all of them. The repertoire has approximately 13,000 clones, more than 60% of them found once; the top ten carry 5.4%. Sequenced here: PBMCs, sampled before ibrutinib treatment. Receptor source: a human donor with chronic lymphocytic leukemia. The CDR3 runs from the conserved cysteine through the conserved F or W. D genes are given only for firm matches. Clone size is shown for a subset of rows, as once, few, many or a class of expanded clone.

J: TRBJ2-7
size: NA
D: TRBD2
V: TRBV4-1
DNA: TGCGCCAGCAGCCAAGATCAGAGCGGGAACCCCTACGAGCAGTACTTC
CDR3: CASSQDQSGNPYEQYF

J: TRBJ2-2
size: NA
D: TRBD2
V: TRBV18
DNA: TGTGCCAGCTCACCACCCAGCGGGATCGGTACCGGGGAGCTGTTTTTT
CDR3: CASSPPSGIGTGELFF

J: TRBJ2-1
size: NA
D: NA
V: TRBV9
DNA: TGTGCCAGCAGCACCCAAACTTCCCCCCAGTTCTTC
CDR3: CASSTQTSPQFF

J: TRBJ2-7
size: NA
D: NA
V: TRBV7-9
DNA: TGTGCCAGCAGCGGTCGGGGCGAGCAGTACTTC
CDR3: CASSGRGEQYF

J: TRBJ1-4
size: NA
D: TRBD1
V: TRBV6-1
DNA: TGTGCCAGCGCTGGGGGGACAGCAGGAAATGAAAAACTGTTTTTT
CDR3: CASAGGTAGNEKLFF

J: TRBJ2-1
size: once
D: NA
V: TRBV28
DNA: TGTGCCACCTGGGGGTCTAGTTACAATGAGCAGTTCTTC
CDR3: CATWGSSYNEQFF

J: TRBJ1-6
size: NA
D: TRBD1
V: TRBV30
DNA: TGTGCCTGGAGTGTAGGGGGCGATTCACCCCTCCACTTT
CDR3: CAWSVGGDSPLHF

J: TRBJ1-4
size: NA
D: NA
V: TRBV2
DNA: TGTGCCAGCAGTGAAGTCCGGACTGAAAAACTGTTTTTT
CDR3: CASSEVRTEKLFF

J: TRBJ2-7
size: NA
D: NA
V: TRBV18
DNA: TGTGCCAGCTCACCCGACAGCCGTCCGGGTTACGAGCAGTACTTC
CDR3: CASSPDSRPGYEQYF

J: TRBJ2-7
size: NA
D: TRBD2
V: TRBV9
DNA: TGTGCCAGCAGCTTCGGGGGGGATACCTCCTACGAGCAGTACTTC
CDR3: CASSFGGDTSYEQYF

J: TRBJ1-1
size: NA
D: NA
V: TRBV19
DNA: TGTGCCAGTAGTGGGTGGGGCGATCGTGAAGCTTTCTTT
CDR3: CASSGWGDREAFF

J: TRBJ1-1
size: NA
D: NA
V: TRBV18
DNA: TGTGCCAGCTCACCAGGGGCCCTCAGGGGAAACACTGAAGCTTTCTTT
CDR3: CASSPGALRGNTEAFF

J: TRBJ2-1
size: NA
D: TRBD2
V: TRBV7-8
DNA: TGTGCCAGCAGCCGTCGGGCGGGAGGACCCTCCTACAATGAGCAGTTCTTC
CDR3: CASSRRAGGPSYNEQFF

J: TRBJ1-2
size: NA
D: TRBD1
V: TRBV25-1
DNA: TGTGCCAGCAGGGGAGGACAGGGGGTGGCCTATGGCTACACCTTC
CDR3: CASRGGQGVAYGYTF

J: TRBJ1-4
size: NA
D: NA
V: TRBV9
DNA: TGTGCCAGCAATCTAGGGGGGAATGAAAAACTGTTTTTT
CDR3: CASNLGGNEKLFF

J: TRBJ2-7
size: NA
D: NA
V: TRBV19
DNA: TGTGCCAGTAGTATCTCCAGTACGAGTTACGAGCAGTACTTC
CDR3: CASSISSTSYEQYF

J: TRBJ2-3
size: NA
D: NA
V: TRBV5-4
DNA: TGTGCCAGCAGATGGGGCGGCCCTCGGGGCCCAGATACGCAGTATTTT
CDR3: CASRWGGPRGPDTQYF

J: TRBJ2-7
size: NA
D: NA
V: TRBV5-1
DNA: TGCGCCAGCAGCTTGAACACAGGCTCGGGGGAGCAGTACTTC
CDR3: CASSLNTGSGEQYF

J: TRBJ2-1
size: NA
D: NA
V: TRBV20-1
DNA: TGCAGTCTGGGGGAGGATGAGCAGTTCTTC
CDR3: CSLGEDEQFF

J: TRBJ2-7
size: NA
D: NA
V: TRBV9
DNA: TGTGCCAGCAGCGCCTGGGGCTGGAACGAGCAGTACTTC
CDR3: CASSAWGWNEQYF

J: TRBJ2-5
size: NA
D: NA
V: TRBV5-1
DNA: TGCGCCAGCAGCTTGGGTTCTAGCGCTTGGTCCGAGACCCAGTACTTC
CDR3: CASSLGSSAWSETQYF

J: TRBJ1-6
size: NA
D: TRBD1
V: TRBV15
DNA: TGTGCCACAGGGGACAGGGAGGGATACTATAATTCACCCCTCCACTTT
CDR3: CATGDREGYYNSPLHF

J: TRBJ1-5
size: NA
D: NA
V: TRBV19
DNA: TGTGCCAGTAGTATCGGCGCGTTGGGTCAGCCCCAGCATTTT
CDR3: CASSIGALGQPQHF

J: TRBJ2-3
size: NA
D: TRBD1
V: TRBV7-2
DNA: TGTGCCAGCAGCCGAGACAGGGGCGATACGCAGTATTTT
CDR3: CASSRDRGDTQYF

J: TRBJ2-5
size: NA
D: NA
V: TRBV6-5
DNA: TGTGCCAGCCAGGGGTTGGAGACCCAGTACTTC
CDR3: CASQGLETQYF

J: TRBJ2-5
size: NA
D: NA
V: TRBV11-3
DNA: TGTGCCAGCAGCCCTCCGGGGGGCCCGGAGACCCAGTACTTC
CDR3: CASSPPGGPETQYF

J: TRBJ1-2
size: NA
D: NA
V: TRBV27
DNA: TGTGCCAGCAGTTTATGGGGGGGCAGGGCAAACTATGGCTACACCTTC
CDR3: CASSLWGGRANYGYTF

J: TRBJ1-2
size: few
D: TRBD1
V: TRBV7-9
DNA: TGTGCCAGCAGCACCGGGACAGGCCTTTTTTCCTATGGCTACACCTTC
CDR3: CASSTGTGLFSYGYTF

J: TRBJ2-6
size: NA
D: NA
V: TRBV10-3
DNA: TGTGCCATCAGTGACAGCTCTGGGGCCAACGTCCTGACTTTC
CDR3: CAISDSSGANVLTF

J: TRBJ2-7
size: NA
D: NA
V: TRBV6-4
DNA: TGTGCCAGCAGTGCCCCGGGGCGGAGCTCCTACGAGCAGTACTTC
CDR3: CASSAPGRSSYEQYF

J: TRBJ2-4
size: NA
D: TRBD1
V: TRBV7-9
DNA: TGTGCCAGCAGCTCCCTCGGACAGGGCTTTGGCAAAAACATTCAGTACTTC
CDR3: CASSSLGQGFGKNIQYF

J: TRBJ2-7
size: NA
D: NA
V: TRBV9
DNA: TGTGCCAGCAGCGGTAGCGGAGCCCCCCCCTACGAGCAGTACTTC
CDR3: CASSGSGAPPYEQYF

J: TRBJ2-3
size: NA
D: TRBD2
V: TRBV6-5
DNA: TGTGCCAGCAGCCGGACCGGGGGGGCAGATACGCAGTATTTT
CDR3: CASSRTGGADTQYF

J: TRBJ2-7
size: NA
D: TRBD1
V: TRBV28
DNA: TGTGCCAGCAGTTTGTGGGGCAGGGGGAGCTCCTACGAGCAGTACTTC
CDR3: CASSLWGRGSSYEQYF

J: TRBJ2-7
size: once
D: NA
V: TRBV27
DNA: TGTGCCAGCAGTTCCTGGGCAGCCCCCTACGAGCAGTACTTC
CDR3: CASSSWAAPYEQYF

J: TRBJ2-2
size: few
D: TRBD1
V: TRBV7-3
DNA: TGTGCCAGCAGCCTTCAGGGGGCGATCTCCGGGGAGCTGTTTTTT
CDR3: CASSLQGAISGELFF

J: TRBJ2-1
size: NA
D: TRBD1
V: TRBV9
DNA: TGTGCCAGCAGCGGTATTGCGGACAGGGGGAAGATGTCCTACAATGAGCAGTTCTTC
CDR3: CASSGIADRGKMSYNEQFF

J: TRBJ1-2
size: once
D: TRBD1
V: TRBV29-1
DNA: TGCAGCGTTGATCAGACCGGGACAGGGGTAGGCTACACCTTC
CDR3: CSVDQTGTGVGYTF

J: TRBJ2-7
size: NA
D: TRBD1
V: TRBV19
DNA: TGTGCCAGTACCGCCGGGACAGGGGCCTACGAGCAGTACTTC
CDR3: CASTAGTGAYEQYF

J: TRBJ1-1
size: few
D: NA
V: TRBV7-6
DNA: TGTGCCAGCAGCTACGGGGTGTCGGACACTGAAGCTTTCTTT
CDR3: CASSYGVSDTEAFF

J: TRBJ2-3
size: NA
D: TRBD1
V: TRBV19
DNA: TGTGCCAGTAGTATAGGGCAGGGACAGGGGGCGGGAGATACGCAGTATTTT
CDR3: CASSIGQGQGAGDTQYF

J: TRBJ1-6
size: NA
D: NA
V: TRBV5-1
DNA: TGCGCCAGCAGCTTGGGACAGGTTGGGGATTCACCCCTCCACTTT
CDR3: CASSLGQVGDSPLHF

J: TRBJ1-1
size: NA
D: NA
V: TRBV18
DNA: TGTGCCAGCTCACCGGACGGACCGAACACTGAAGCTTTCTTT
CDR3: CASSPDGPNTEAFF

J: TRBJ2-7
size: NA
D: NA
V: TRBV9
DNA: TGTGCCAGCAGCGTAGGCCCGGGGGCCCCCTACGAGCAGTACTTC
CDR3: CASSVGPGAPYEQYF

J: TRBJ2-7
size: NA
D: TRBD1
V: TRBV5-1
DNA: TGCGCCAGCAGCTTTGGATCCACAGGGGGCGACGAGCAGTACTTC
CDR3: CASSFGSTGGDEQYF

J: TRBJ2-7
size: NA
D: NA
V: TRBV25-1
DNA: TGTGCCAGCAGGGGCTGGGATTACTACGAGCAGTACTTC
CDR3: CASRGWDYYEQYF

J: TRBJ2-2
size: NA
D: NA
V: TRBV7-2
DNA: TGTGCCAGCAGCGCCCGGGGGCCTACGAACACCGGGGAGCTGTTTTTT
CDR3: CASSARGPTNTGELFF

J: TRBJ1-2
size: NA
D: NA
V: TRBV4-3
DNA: TGCGCCAGCAGCCCCGGGACTCTGGTGGGCTACACCTTC
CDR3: CASSPGTLVGYTF

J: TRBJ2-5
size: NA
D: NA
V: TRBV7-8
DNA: TGTGCCAGCAGCTTGGGGTGGGCGGAGGGACAAGAGACCCAGTACTTC
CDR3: CASSLGWAEGQETQYF

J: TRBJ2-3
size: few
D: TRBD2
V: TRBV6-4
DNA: TGTGCCAGCAGTGAGTCCGGGGAGGGTCCAGATACGCAGTATTTT
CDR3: CASSESGEGPDTQYF

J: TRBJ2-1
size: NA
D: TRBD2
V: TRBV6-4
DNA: TGTGCCAGCAGTGGTGTAGCGGGAGAGGGCAATGAGCAGTTCTTC
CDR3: CASSGVAGEGNEQFF